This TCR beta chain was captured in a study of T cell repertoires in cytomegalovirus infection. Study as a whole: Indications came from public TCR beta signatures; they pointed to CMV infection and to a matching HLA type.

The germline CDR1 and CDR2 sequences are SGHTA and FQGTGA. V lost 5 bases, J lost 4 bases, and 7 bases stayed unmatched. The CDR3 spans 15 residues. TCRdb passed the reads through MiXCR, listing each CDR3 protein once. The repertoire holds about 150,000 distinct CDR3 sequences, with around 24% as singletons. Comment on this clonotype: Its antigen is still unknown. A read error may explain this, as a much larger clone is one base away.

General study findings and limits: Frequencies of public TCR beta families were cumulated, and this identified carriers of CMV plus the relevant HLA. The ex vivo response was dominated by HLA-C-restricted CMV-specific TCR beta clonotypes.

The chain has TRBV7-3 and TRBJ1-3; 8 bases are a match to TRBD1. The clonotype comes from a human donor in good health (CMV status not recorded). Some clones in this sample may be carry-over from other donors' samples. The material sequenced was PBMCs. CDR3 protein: CASSPQGAGGNTIYF. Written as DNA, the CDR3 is TGTGCCAGCAGCCCTCAGGGGGCGGGGGGAAACACCATATATTTT. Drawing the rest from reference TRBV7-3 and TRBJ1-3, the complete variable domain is GAGVSQTPSNKVTEKGKYVELRCDPISGHTALYWYRQSLGQGPEFLIYFQGTGAADDSGLPNDRFFAVRPEGSVSTLKIQRTERGDSAVYLCASSPQGAGGNTIYFGEGSWLTVV.